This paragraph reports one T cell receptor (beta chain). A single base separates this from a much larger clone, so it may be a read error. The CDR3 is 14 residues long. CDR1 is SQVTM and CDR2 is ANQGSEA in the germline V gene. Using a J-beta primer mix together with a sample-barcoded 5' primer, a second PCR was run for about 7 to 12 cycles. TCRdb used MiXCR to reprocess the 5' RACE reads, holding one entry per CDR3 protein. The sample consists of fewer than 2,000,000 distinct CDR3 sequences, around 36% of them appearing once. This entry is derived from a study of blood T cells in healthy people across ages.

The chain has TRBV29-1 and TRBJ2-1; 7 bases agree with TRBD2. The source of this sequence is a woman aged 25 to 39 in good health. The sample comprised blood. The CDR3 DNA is TGCAACGTCCCCCCGGGGGGAGTGGGTAATGAGCAGTTCTTC. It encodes CNVPPGGVGNEQFF.